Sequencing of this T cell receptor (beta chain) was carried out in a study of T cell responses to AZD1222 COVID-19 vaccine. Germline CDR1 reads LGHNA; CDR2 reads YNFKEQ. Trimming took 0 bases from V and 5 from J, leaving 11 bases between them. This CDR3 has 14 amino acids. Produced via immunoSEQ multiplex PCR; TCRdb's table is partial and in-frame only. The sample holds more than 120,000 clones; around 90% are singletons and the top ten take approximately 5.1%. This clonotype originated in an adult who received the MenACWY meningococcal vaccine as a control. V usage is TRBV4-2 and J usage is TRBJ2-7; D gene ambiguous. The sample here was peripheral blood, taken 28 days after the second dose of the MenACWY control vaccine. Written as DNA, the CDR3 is TGTGCCAGCAGCCAAGATCGGGCAGGTAACGAGCAGTACTTC. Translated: CASSQDRAGNEQYF.